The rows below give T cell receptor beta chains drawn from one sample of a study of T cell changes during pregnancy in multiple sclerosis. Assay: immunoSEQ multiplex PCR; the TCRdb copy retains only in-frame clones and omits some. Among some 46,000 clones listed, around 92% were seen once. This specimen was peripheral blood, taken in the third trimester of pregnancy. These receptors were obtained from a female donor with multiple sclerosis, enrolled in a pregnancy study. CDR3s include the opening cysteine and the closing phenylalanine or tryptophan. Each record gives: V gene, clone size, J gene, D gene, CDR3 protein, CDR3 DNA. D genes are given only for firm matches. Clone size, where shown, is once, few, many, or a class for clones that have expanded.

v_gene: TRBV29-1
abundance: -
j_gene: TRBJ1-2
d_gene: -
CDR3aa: CSVGKEGRNRYGYTF
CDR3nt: TGCAGCGTTGGGAAGGAGGGCAGGAATAGGTATGGCTACACCTTC

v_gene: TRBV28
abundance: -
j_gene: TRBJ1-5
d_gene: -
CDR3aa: CATTPGPQPQHF
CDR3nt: TGTGCCACCACCCCAGGGCCTCAGCCCCAGCATTTT

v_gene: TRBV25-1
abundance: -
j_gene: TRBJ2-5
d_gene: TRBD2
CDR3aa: CASSGLAGLEETQYF
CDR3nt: TGTGCCAGCAGTGGACTAGCGGGTCTGGAAGAGACCCAGTACTTC

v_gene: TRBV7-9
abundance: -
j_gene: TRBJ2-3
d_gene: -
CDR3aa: CASSLVSVLLSTDTQYF
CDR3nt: TGTGCCAGCAGCTTAGTTTCCGTTCTCCTGAGCACAGATACGCAGTATTTT

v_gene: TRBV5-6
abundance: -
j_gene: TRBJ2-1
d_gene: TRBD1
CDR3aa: CASSLAGTGVGNEQFF
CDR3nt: TGTGCCAGCAGCCTTGCGGGGACAGGGGTCGGGAATGAGCAGTTCTTC

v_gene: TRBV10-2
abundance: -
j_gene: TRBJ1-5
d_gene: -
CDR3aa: CASKAGVNQPQHF
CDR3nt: TGCGCCAGCAAAGCAGGGGTAAATCAGCCCCAGCATTTT

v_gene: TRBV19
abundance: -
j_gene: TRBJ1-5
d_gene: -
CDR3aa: CASTLGGQPQHF
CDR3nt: TGTGCCAGTACCCTAGGGGGTCAGCCCCAGCATTTT

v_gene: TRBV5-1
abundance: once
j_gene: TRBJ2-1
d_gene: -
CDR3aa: CASSLANYNEQFF
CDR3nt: TGCGCCAGCAGCTTGGCTAATTACAATGAGCAGTTCTTC

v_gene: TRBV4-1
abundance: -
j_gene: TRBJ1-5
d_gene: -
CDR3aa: CASSQGRSLQPQHF
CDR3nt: TGCGCCAGCAGCCAAGGCAGGTCACTTCAGCCCCAGCATTTT

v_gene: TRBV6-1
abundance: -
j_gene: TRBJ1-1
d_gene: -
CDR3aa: CASSEYFSGGLDTEAFF
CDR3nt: TGTGCCAGCAGTGAATATTTTTCGGGGGGGCTGGACACTGAAGCTTTCTTT

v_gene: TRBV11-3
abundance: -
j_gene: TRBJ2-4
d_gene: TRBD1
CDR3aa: CASSLPGQGAYKNIQYF
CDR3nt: TGTGCCAGCAGCTTACCGGGACAGGGGGCGTACAAAAACATTCAGTACTTC

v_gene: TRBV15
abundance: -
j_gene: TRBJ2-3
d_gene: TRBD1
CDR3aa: CATSLMRGRDTQYF
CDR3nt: TGTGCCACCAGCCTTATGAGGGGGCGGGATACGCAGTATTTT

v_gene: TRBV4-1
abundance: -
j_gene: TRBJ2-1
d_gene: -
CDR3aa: CASSQGSYNEQFF
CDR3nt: TGCGCCAGCAGCCAAGGCAGCTACAATGAGCAGTTCTTC

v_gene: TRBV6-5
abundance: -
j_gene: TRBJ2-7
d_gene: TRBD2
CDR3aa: CASSSRLAGVYEQYF
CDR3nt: TGTGCCAGCAGTTCCCGACTAGCGGGAGTCTACGAGCAGTACTTC

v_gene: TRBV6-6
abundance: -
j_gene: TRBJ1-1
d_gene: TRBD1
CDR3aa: CASSPGQDYLNTEAFF
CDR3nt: TGTGCCAGCAGTCCGGGACAGGACTACTTGAACACTGAAGCTTTCTTT

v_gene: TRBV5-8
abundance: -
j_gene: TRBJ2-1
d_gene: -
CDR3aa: CASSFGGTGNEQFF
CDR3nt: TGTGCCAGCAGTTTTGGCGGGACCGGGAATGAGCAGTTCTTC

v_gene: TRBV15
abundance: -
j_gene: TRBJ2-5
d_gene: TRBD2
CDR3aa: CATNAGGSQETQYF
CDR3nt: TGTGCCACCAATGCGGGGGGATCTCAAGAGACCCAGTACTTC

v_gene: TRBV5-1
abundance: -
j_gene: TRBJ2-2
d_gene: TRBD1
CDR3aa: CASSLWTGIDTGELFF
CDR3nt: TGCGCCAGCAGCCTTTGGACAGGGATTGACACCGGGGAGCTGTTTTTT

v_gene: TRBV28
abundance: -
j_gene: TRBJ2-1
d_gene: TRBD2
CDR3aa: CASSPAGLAVNEQFF
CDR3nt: TGTGCCAGCAGCCCCGCCGGACTAGCTGTCAATGAGCAGTTCTTC

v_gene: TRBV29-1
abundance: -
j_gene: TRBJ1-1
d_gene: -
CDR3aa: CSVGAGKPEAFF
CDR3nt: TGCAGCGTTGGGGCCGGGAAGCCTGAAGCTTTCTTT

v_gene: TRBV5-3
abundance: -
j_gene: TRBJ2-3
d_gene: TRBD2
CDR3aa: CARSLGLADEHTQYF
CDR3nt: TGTGCCAGAAGCTTAGGACTAGCGGACGAGCATACGCAGTATTTT

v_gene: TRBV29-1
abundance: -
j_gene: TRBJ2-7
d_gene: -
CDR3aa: CSVEDSRGATYEQYF
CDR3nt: TGCAGCGTTGAAGATTCCCGCGGGGCGACCTACGAGCAGTACTTC

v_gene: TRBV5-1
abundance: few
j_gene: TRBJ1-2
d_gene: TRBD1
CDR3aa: CASSFPTGGAGYTF
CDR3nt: TGCGCCAGCAGCTTCCCGACAGGGGGCGCAGGCTACACCTTC

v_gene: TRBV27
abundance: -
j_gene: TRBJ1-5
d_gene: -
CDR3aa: CASSPLVGRRGYGQPQHF
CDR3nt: TGTGCCAGCAGTCCACTGGTCGGGCGGAGGGGTTACGGTCAGCCCCAGCATTTT

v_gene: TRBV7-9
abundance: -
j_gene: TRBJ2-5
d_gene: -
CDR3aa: CASRDTPETQYF
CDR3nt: TGTGCCAGCAGAGACACGCCAGAGACCCAGTACTTC

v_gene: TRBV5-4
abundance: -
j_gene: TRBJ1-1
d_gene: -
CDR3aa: CASRFEENTEAFF
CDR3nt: TGTGCCAGCAGATTCGAGGAGAACACTGAAGCTTTCTTT

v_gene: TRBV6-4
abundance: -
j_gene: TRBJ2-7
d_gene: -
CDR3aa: CASRGYTNQGIPGYEQYF
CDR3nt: TGTGCCAGCAGGGGCTATACCAACCAGGGGATCCCGGGGTACGAGCAGTACTTC

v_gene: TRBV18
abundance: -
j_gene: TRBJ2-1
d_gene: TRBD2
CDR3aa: CASSPPQAGSNNEQFF
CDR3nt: TGTGCCAGCTCACCACCCCAAGCGGGAAGCAACAATGAGCAGTTCTTC

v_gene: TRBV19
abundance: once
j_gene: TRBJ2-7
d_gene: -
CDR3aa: CASSIGAGPGYEQYF
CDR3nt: TGTGCCAGTAGTATAGGCGCGGGACCTGGTTACGAGCAGTACTTC

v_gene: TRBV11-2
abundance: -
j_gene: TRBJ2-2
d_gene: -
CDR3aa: CASSLVGSVFANTGELFF
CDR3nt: TGTGCCAGCAGCTTAGTGGGCTCCGTGTTTGCGAACACCGGGGAGCTGTTTTTT

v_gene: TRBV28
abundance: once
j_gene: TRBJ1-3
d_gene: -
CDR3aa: CASRLGTNRNTIYF
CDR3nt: TGTGCCAGCAGGCTCGGGACAAACAGAAACACCATATATTTT

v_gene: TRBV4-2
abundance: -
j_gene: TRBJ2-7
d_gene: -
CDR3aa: CASSQDLANKGYEQYF
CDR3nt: TGTGCCAGCAGCCAAGATCTAGCGAATAAGGGCTACGAGCAGTACTTC

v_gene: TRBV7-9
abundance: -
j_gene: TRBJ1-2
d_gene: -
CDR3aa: CASSLWWDTDFNYGYTF
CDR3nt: TGTGCCAGCAGCTTATGGTGGGACACAGACTTTAACTATGGCTACACCTTC

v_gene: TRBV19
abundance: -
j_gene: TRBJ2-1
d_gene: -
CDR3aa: CASSMEGGYNEQFF
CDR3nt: TGTGCCAGTAGTATGGAGGGAGGCTACAATGAGCAGTTCTTC

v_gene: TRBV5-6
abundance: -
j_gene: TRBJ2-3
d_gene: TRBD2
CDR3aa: CASSLMSSGNTDTQYF
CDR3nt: TGTGCCAGCAGCTTGATGTCTAGCGGTAACACAGATACGCAGTATTTT